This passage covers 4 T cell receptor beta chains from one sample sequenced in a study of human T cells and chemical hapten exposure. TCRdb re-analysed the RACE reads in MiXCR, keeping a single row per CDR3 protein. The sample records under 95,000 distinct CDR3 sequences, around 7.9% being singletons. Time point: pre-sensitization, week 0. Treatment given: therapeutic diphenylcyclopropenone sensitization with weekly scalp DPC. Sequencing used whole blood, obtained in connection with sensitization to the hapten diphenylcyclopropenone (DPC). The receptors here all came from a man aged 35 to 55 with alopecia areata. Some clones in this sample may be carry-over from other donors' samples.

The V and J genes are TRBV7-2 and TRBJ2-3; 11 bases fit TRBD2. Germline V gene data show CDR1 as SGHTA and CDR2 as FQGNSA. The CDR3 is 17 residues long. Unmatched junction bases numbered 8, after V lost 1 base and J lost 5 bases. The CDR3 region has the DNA TGTGCCAGCAGCTTAGGCACTAGCGGGAGCCGTGGAGATACGCAGTATTTT. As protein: CASSLGTSGSRGDTQYF.

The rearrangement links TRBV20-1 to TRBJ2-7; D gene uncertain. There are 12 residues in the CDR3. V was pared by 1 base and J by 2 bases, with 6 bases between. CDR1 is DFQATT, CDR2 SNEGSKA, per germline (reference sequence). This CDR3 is CSARVPTYEQYF. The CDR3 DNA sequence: TGCAGTGCTAGAGTACCCACCTACGAGCAGTACTTC.

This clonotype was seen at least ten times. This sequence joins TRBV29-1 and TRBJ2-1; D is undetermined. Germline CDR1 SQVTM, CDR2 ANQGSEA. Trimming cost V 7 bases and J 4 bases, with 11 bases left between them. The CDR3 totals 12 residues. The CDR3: CSALSGYNEQFF. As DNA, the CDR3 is TGCAGCGCCCTTTCCGGTTACAATGAGCAGTTCTTC.

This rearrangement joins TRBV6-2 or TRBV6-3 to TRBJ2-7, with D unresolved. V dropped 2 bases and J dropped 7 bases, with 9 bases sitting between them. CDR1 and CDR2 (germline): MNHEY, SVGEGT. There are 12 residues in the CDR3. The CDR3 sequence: CASSYPLGEQYV. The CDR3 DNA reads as TGTGCCAGCAGTTACCCGCTCGGGGAGCAGTACGTC.